This T cell receptor (beta chain) was retrieved from a study of blood T cell repertoires in COVID-19. Across the study: Spain, Italy and the United States supplied samples that represented acute and convalescent COVID-19. T cells, B-cell-depleted T cells, or PBMCs supplied cDNA or gDNA.

The CDR3 runs to 17 residues. Trimming removed 2 bases from V and 9 bases from J; junction bases left unmatched: 15. Germline lookup yields CDR1 SGHRS and CDR2 YFSETQ. As processed by the authors: How many nucleated cells were present was estimated from reference gene primer amplification. Data came from immunoSEQ multiplex PCR; TCRdb stores just in-frame clones and leaves some out. D and trimming come from the DNA, and the V and J calls and clone size come from that table. The sample shows approximately 260,000 clones, roughly 90% of them seen only once. This TCR was recovered from a man aged 55-75 years who had recovered from COVID-19. This chain joins TRBV5-1 and TRBJ2-1; 9 bases match TRBD1. Sequencing was performed on peripheral blood. DNA of the CDR3: TGCGCCAGCAGCTTCGGCCCGGGACAGGGACTTTCCGGTGAGCAGTTCTTC. Translating gives CASSFGPGQGLSGEQFF.